This T cell receptor beta chain was profiled in a study of CD8 T cells in ankylosing spondylitis. As to this clonotype: Antigen: not known.

Overall study findings and caveats: Disease-linked clones bore a CD8+ phenotype, appearing relatively rarely in peripheral blood. The study looked at matched synovial fluid samples from ankylosing spondylitis patients. Disease-linked clones were reported to be significantly enriched there. There was a TCR beta motif, made of eight highly homologous variants, that appeared characteristic of ankylosing spondylitis blood. Reactive arthritis synovial fluid and blood previously showed some of these motif variants.

As the method for making TCR beta libraries, quantitative 5'-RACE with molecular barcodes was used. Via MiXCR, TCRdb re-called the 5' RACE reads, giving one row per CDR3 protein. The table shows about 330,000 distinct CDR3 sequences, with 6.5% to 10% occurring only once. The CDR3 extends over 11 amino acids. Trimming pared 8 bases from V and 8 bases from J, leaving 10 bases between. Germline values: CDR1 MNHEY, CDR2 SMNVEV (reference sequence). The source is a male donor with ankylosing spondylitis. This rearrangement joins TRBV27 to TRBJ2-1; D remains unclear. The source material was blood, either unsorted or a sorted T cell fraction (not recorded which). The CDR3 spells CASLAGHEQFF. The CDR3 DNA follows: TGTGCCAGCTTAGCTGGCCATGAGCAGTTCTTC.